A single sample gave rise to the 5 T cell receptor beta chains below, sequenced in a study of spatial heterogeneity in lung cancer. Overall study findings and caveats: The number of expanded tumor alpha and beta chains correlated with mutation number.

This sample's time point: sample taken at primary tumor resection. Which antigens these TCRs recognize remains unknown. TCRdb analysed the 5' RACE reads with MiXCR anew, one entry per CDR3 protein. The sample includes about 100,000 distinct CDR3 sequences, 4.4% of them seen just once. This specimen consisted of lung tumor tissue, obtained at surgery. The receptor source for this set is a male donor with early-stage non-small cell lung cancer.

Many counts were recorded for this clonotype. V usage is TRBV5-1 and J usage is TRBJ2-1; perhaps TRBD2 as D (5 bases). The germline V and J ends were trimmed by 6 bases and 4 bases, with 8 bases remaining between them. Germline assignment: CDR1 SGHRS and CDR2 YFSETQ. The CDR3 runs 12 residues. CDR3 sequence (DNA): TGCGCCAGCATCGGGGAATACAATGAGCAGTTCTTC. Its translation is CASIGEYNEQFF. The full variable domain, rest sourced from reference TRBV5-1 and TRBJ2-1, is KAGVTQTPRYLIKTRGQQVTLSCSPISGHRSVSWYQQTPGQGLQFLFEYFSETQRNKGNFPGRFSGRQFSNSRSEMNVSTLELGDSALYLCASIGEYNEQFFGPGTRLTVL.

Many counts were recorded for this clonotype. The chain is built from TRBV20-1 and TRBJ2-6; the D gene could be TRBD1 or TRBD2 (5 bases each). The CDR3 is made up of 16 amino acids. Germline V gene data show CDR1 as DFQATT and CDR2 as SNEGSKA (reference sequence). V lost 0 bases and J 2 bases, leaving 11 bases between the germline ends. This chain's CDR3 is CSARDGGRAGANVLTF. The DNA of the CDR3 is TGCAGTGCTAGAGATGGGGGTAGAGCTGGGGCCAACGTCCTGACTTTC.

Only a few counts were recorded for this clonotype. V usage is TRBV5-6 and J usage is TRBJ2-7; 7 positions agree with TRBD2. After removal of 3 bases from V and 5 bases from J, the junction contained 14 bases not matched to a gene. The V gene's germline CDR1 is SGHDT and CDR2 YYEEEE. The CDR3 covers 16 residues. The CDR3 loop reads CASSWRLAELSHEQYF. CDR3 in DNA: TGTGCCAGCAGCTGGAGGCTAGCGGAACTGTCCCACGAGCAGTACTTC.

CDR3 coding DNA: TGTGCCAGCAGCGCTCCCCCATCCCTAGGCGCAGATACGCAGTATTTT. It specifies CASSAPPSLGADTQYF. The rearrangement joins TRBV7-9 to TRBJ2-3; D uncertain. The CDR3 extends over 16 amino acids. Germline V lookup: CDR1 SEHNR, CDR2 FQNEAQ (reference sequence). Deletions cut 5 bases from V and 4 bases from J, with 19 bases between.

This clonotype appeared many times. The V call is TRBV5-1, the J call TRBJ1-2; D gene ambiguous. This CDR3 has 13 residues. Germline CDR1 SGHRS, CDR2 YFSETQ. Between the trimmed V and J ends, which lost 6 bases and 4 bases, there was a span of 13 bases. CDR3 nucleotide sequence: TGCGCCAGCACCACGGAGCCGATCTATGGCTACACCTTC. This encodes CASTTEPIYGYTF.